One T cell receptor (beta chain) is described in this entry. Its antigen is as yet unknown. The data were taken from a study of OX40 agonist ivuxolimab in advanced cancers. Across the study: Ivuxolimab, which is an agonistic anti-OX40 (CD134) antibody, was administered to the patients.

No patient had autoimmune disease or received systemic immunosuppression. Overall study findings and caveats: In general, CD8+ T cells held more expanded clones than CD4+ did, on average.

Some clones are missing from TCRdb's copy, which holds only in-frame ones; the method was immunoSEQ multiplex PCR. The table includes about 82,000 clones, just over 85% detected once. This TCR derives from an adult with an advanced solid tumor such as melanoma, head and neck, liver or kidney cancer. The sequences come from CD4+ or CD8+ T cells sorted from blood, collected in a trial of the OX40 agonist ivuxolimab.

DNA for the CDR3: TGTGCCAGCAGCTTAAATTCGGACACTAGCGGAGGCAAGTTCTTC. Protein: CASSLNSDTSGGKFF. The genes are TRBV11-1 and TRBJ2-1, with TRBD2 matching 8 bases. The germline V gene encodes CDR1 SGHAT and CDR2 FQDESV (reference sequence). V lost 2 bases to trimming and J lost 14 bases; unmatched junction nucleotides: 14. The CDR3 spans 15 residues. Supplemented by reference TRBV11-1 and TRBJ2-1, the full variable domain reads EAEVAQSPRYKITEKSQAVAFWCDPISGHATLYWYRQILGQGPELLVQFQDESVVDDSQLPKDRFSAERLKGVDSTLKIQPAELGDSAMYLCASSLNSDTSGGKFFGPGTRLTVL.